A single sample is the source of the 25 T cell receptor beta chains below, sequenced in a study of PD-L1 blockade in urothelial cancer. Time point in this sample: peripheral blood 6 weeks after treatment start. Data came from immunoSEQ multiplex PCR; TCRdb stores just in-frame clones and leaves some out. The sample carries tens of thousands of clones, 70% to 90% recorded once. This specimen consisted of PBMCs, obtained around atezolizumab (anti-PD-L1) treatment. These TCRs come from a man aged 50 or older with urothelial cancer.

CDR3 DNA: TGTGCCATCAGCCCAAACCGGGACAGTCTCTACAATGAGCAGTTCTTC. This translates into CAISPNRDSLYNEQFF. The genes are TRBV10-3 and TRBJ2-1; 7 bases match TRBD1. This CDR3 comprises 16 residues. Germline CDR1 and CDR2: ENHRY and SYGVKD. Losses at the gene ends were 6 bases for V and 3 bases for J; bases not matched to a gene: 11.

This chain's CDR3 is CASSNPGQGSHEQYF. DNA of the CDR3: TGTGCCAGCAGTAATCCGGGACAGGGCTCTCACGAGCAGTACTTC. The chain carries TRBV25-1 and TRBJ2-7, with 9 bases that match TRBD1. J was trimmed by 5 bases and V by 5 bases; bases with no gene match: 10. This CDR3 comprises 15 residues. CDR1 MGHDK and CDR2 SYGVNS come from the germline V gene.

V gene TRBV6-5 combines with J gene TRBJ2-7; 11 nucleotides match TRBD2. The length of the CDR3 is 14 residues. The V gene's germline CDR1 is MNHEY and CDR2 SVGAGI. V lost 1 base and J lost 6; bases outside the gene matches: 2. In DNA, the CDR3 is TGTGCCAGCAGTTACTTCGGGACTAGCGGCGAGCAGTACTTC. This translates into CASSYFGTSGEQYF.

The gene calls are TRBV11-2 and TRBJ2-1; no reliable D call. This CDR3 spans 16 amino acids. Trimming took 2 bases from V and 8 from J, leaving 19 bases between them. CDR1 is SGHAT, CDR2 FQNNGV, per germline. The CDR3 sequence is CASSLLPGGFRDEQFF. CDR3 nucleotides: TGTGCCAGCAGCTTATTGCCCGGCGGTTTTCGGGATGAGCAGTTCTTC.

The CDR3 region is CASSLLGGPAGYEQYF. The CDR3 coding sequence is TGTGCCAGCAGCTTATTGGGGGGGCCCGCAGGTTACGAGCAGTACTTC. The V and J genes are TRBV7-2 and TRBJ2-7; a weak D match, TRBD2 (7 bases). Looked up from germline, CDR1 is SGHTA and CDR2 is FQGNSA. The CDR3 sequence is 16 residues long. The V end was cut by 2 bases, the J end by 4 bases, with 18 bases between.

The table lists this clone with a few counts. The genes are TRBV7-2 and TRBJ2-1, with 9 bases that match TRBD1. CDR1 and CDR2 (germline): SGHTA, FQGNSA. V was clipped by 5 bases and J by 1 base; unmatched bases: 3. This CDR3 region has 15 residues. In DNA form, the CDR3 reads TGTGCCAGCAGCGTGGACAGGGGATCCTACAATGAGCAGTTCTTC. It codes for CASSVDRGSYNEQFF.

The J gene is TRBJ2-3, the V gene TRBV5-1; the D gene is possibly TRBD1 (6 bases). Trimming removed 4 bases from V and 5 bases from J, with 8 bases in between. The germline gives CDR1 SGHRS, CDR2 YFSETQ. The length of the CDR3 is 12 residues. Here the CDR3 DNA reads TGCGCCAGCAGCGGGACATTAGATACGCAGTATTTT. Its translation: CASSGTLDTQYF.

The chain joins TRBV10-1 to TRBJ2-7; TRBD1 might be the D (5 bases). The CDR3 spans 13 residues. CDR1 and CDR2 (germline): WNHNN, SYGVQD (reference sequence). Trimming stripped 2 bases from V and 2 bases from J, with 7 bases between. The chain's CDR3 is CASSEPGTYEQYF. CDR3 nucleotide sequence: TGCGCCAGCAGTGAGCCAGGGACCTACGAGCAGTACTTC.

The chain carries TRBV6-6 and TRBJ2-7; 11 positions match TRBD2. CDR3 length equals 14 residues. The germline V gene encodes CDR1 MNHNY and CDR2 SVGAGI (reference sequence). The trim removed 6 bases at V and 4 bases at J, leaving 5 bases unmatched. CDR3 in amino acids: CASSPTSGGYEQYF. In DNA form, the CDR3 reads TGTGCCAGCAGCCCAACTAGCGGGGGATACGAGCAGTACTTC.

This clone was counted a single time. The V call is TRBV11-2, the J call TRBJ2-1; 11 positions match TRBD1. The junction had 9 bases not matched to a gene; V was cut back by 6 bases and J by 8 bases. The germline V gene has CDR1 SGHAT and CDR2 FQNNGV. This CDR3 region has 15 residues. CDR3 region: CASRAPGQGVYEQFF. Here the CDR3 DNA reads TGTGCCAGCAGAGCCCCGGGACAGGGGGTCTATGAGCAGTTCTTC.

The chain employs TRBV7-6 and TRBJ1-2; 8 bases match TRBD1. The germline gives CDR1 SGHVS, CDR2 FNYEAQ. The CDR3 is made up of 15 amino acids. V shed 1 base, J shed 2 bases, and the junction held 3 bases outside the gene matches. CDR3 coding DNA: TGTGCCAGCAGCTTAGTACAGGGGGTAAACTATGGCTACACCTTC. It yields the protein CASSLVQGVNYGYTF.

The genes are TRBV11-2 and TRBJ1-5, with 8 nucleotides matching TRBD1. The CDR3 is made up of 15 amino acids. Germline-derived CDR1 and CDR2 are SGHAT and FQNNGV. V lost 5 bases, J lost 4 bases, and 7 bases stayed unmatched. This CDR3 is CASSVGQGWNQPQHF. CDR3 nucleotide sequence: TGTGCCAGCAGCGTAGGACAGGGCTGGAATCAGCCCCAGCATTTT.

V and J are TRBV7-7 and TRBJ2-1; TRBD1 matches 9 bases. J gave up 0 bases and V 6 bases, and 3 bases lay outside the gene matches. Germline V gene data show CDR1 as SSHAT and CDR2 as FNYEAQ (reference sequence). This CDR3 has 15 residues. The CDR3 here is CASSGTGSSYNEQFF. CDR3 bases: TGTGCCAGCAGTGGGACAGGGAGCTCCTACAATGAGCAGTTCTTC.

The chain is built from TRBV19 and TRBJ1-1, with D possibly being TRBD1 (6 bases). Germline V gene data show CDR1 as LNHDA and CDR2 as SQIVND (reference sequence). CDR3 length equals 13 residues. V lost 5 bases to trimming and J lost 5 bases, with 12 bases between them. Written as DNA, the CDR3 is TGTGCCAGTAGTCGGCAGGGGCCGACTGAAGCTTTCTTT. This encodes CASSRQGPTEAFF.

V usage is TRBV7-6 and J usage is TRBJ1-3; D ambiguous. Germline CDR1 and CDR2: SGHVS and FNYEAQ. This CDR3 is 14 amino acids long. The V end lost 2 bases, the J end lost 0 bases, and 5 bases lay between the germline ends. The CDR3 DNA sequence: TGTGCCAGCAGCTTACTCAGCTCTGGAAACACCATATATTTT. This codes for CASSLLSSGNTIYF.

In its sample, this clone was seen once. CDR3 residues: CASSDQATNEKLFF. The CDR3, as DNA: TGTGCCAGCAGTGACCAGGCAACTAATGAAAAACTGTTTTTT. The V gene is TRBV2, the J gene TRBJ1-4; D remains unclear. The V gene lost 3 bases and the J gene lost 0 bases, with 5 bases spanning the gap. This CDR3 is 14 amino acids long. Looked up from germline, CDR1 is SNHLY and CDR2 is FYNNEI.

V usage is TRBV6-1 and J usage is TRBJ2-2; 7 nucleotides line up with TRBD2. The germline V gene has CDR1 MNHNS and CDR2 SASEGT. Trimming took 6 bases from V and 6 from J; bases not matched to a gene: 7. The CDR3 is 14 residues long. CDR3 in amino acids: CASRGQAGAGELFF. Here the CDR3 DNA reads TGTGCCAGCAGGGGGCAGGCGGGGGCCGGGGAGCTGTTTTTT.

The rearrangement joins TRBV18 to TRBJ2-7, with 9 bases fitting TRBD2. V shed 3 bases, J shed 6 bases, and the junction held 6 bases outside the gene matches. Germline loops: CDR1 KGHSH, CDR2 LQKENI. This CDR3 region has 14 residues. The CDR3 DNA reads as TGTGCCAGCTCACCGATAGCGGGAGACGGCGAGCAGTACTTC. Translating gives CASSPIAGDGEQYF. Full variable domain (outside the CDR3, taken from reference TRBV18 and TRBJ2-7): NAGVMQNPRHLVRRRGQEARLRCSPMKGHSHVYWYRQLPEEGLKFMVYLQKENIIDESGMPKERFSAEFPKEGPSILRIQQVVRGDSAAYFCASSPIAGDGEQYFGPGTRLTVT.

The chain has TRBV18 and TRBJ2-3; 8 bases are shared with TRBD2. Germline V gene lookup returns CDR1 KGHSH and CDR2 LQKENI. The CDR3 totals 16 residues. The V and J ends lost 3 bases and 0 bases, in that order; junction bases with no gene match: 5. The CDR3 sequence: CASSPFGTSSTDTQYF. The DNA for the CDR3 is TGTGCCAGCTCACCTTTTGGGACTAGTAGCACAGATACGCAGTATTTT. The whole variable domain, filled in from reference TRBV18 and TRBJ2-3, reads NAGVMQNPRHLVRRRGQEARLRCSPMKGHSHVYWYRQLPEEGLKFMVYLQKENIIDESGMPKERFSAEFPKEGPSILRIQQVVRGDSAAYFCASSPFGTSSTDTQYFGPGTRLTVL.

The chain carries TRBV19 and TRBJ1-5, with TRBD1 matching over 10 bases. The CDR3 is 16 residues long. The junction had 8 bases not matched to a gene; V was cut back by 4 bases and J by 5 bases. Germline V gene data show CDR1 as LNHDA and CDR2 as SQIVND (reference sequence). CDR3 DNA sequence: TGTGCCAGTAGTAAGAGGACAGGGGGATTCGATCAGCCCCAGCATTTT. Its translation is CASSKRTGGFDQPQHF.

The chain recombines TRBV7-2 with TRBJ1-2; D might be TRBD1 (6 bases). The V gene lost 3 bases and the J gene lost 7 bases, with 24 bases spanning the gap. Germline-derived CDR1 and CDR2 are SGHTA and FQGNSA. CDR3 length equals 17 residues. This chain's CDR3 is CASSFRTPSQGIGGYTF. The CDR3 bases are TGTGCCAGCAGCTTTCGGACGCCGTCACAGGGTATCGGTGGCTACACCTTC.

The CDR3 DNA reads as TGTGCCAGCAGTGAAACCGGGACAGGGACCAATCAGCCCCAGCATTTT. Its translation: CASSETGTGTNQPQHF. This chain connects TRBV6-1 to TRBJ1-5; 9 positions match TRBD1. After removal of 2 bases from V and 3 bases from J, the junction contained 5 bases not matched to a gene. CDR3 length: 16 residues. Germline lookup yields CDR1 MNHNS and CDR2 SASEGT.

J is TRBJ2-3 and V is TRBV4-3; 15 nucleotides align to TRBD2. The V gene's germline CDR1 is LGHNA and CDR2 YSLEER. This CDR3 has 19 amino acids. V was clipped by 0 bases and J by 4 bases; unmatched bases: 8. The CDR3 DNA sequence: TGCGCCAGCAGCCAAGATTTTTCCGGGACTAGCGGGAGGTCAGATACGCAGTATTTT. Its translation: CASSQDFSGTSGRSDTQYF.

The genes are TRBV6-6 and TRBJ1-2, with 7 bases matching TRBD1. There are 13 residues in the CDR3. V was pared by 5 bases and J by 4 bases, with 4 bases of the junction left unmatched. Germline values: CDR1 MNHNY, CDR2 SVGAGI (reference sequence). The CDR3 sequence: CASSNGQVYGYTF. CDR3 DNA sequence: TGTGCCAGCAGTAACGGACAGGTCTATGGCTACACCTTC.

This chain connects TRBV11-2 to TRBJ2-5, with 7 bases that match TRBD2. The germline CDR1 and CDR2 sequences are SGHAT and FQNNGV. Trimming removed 3 bases from V and 2 bases from J; junction bases left unmatched: 6. There are 15 residues in the CDR3. CDR3 bases: TGTGCCAGCAGCTTCCTAGCGGACTCACAAGAGACCCAGTACTTC. Translated: CASSFLADSQETQYF.